This is a list of T cell receptor beta chains from one sample in a study of PD-1 blockade in classical Hodgkin lymphoma. Sequencing was performed with immunoSEQ multiplex PCR; in TCRdb, only in-frame clones are kept and a portion is missing. Found here are tens of thousands of clones, 60% to 70% of them singletons; the top ten hold 2.5% to 3.5%. Here the sequenced sample was peripheral blood mononuclear cells (PBMCs), taken before the fourth cycle of nivolumab. These receptors were collected from a human donor with classical Hodgkin lymphoma. Both conserved end residues are part of each CDR3. The D gene is left open where the match is weak. The size of a clone is reported for some rows only, either as once, few or many, or as a class for expanded clones.

v_call	d_call	clone_size	j_call	cdr3_aa	cdr3_nt
TRBV5-1	.	many	TRBJ1-1	CASSLRGGSTEAFF	TGCGCCAGCAGCTTGAGAGGGGGGTCGACTGAAGCTTTCTTT
TRBV28	TRBD1	.	TRBJ2-1	CASSWTGSNEQFF	TGTGCCAGCAGTTGGACAGGGAGCAATGAGCAGTTCTTC
TRBV5-6	.	.	TRBJ2-3	CASSLDVHSTDTQYF	TGTGCCAGCAGCTTGGATGTGCACAGCACAGATACGCAGTATTTT
TRBV11-2	.	.	TRBJ2-1	CASSRVGPYNEQFF	TGTGCCAGCAGCCGAGTGGGACCCTACAATGAGCAGTTCTTC
TRBV19	TRBD2	.	TRBJ2-2	CASSISGSSGELFF	TGTGCCAGTAGTATTAGCGGGAGCTCCGGGGAGCTGTTTTTT
TRBV18	.	few	TRBJ1-5	CASSPLQGTQPQHF	TGTGCCAGCTCACCACTCCAGGGAACCCAGCCCCAGCATTTT
TRBV18	.	.	TRBJ2-5	CASSPGSKETQYF	TGTGCCAGCTCACCAGGTTCTAAAGAGACCCAGTACTTC
TRBV11-1	.	few	TRBJ2-1	CASSFGRGASYNEQFF	TGTGCCAGCAGCTTCGGTCGTGGGGCCTCCTACAATGAGCAGTTCTTC
TRBV18	.	.	TRBJ2-7	CASSPGDISTYEQYF	TGTGCCAGCTCCCCAGGGGATATTTCAACCTACGAGCAGTACTTC
TRBV6-6	TRBD1	once	TRBJ1-1	CASSYGSDRGAAFF	TGTGCCAGCAGTTACGGGTCAGACAGGGGTGCAGCTTTCTTT
TRBV6-5	.	.	TRBJ2-7	CASSYSERGEQYF	TGTGCCAGCAGTTACTCTGAGAGGGGCGAGCAGTACTTC
TRBV30	TRBD1	few	TRBJ1-2	CAWSVLGGSGYTF	TGTGCCTGGAGTGTTTTAGGGGGCTCGGGCTACACCTTC
TRBV10-3	.	.	TRBJ1-5	CATSPEGRQPQHF	TGTGCCACCTCCCCAGAGGGAAGACAGCCCCAGCATTTT
TRBV7-3	TRBD1	.	TRBJ2-7	CASNIRDRVSYEQYF	TGTGCCAGCAATATCCGGGACAGGGTATCATACGAGCAGTACTTC
TRBV28	.	few	TRBJ1-1	CAIPSGNTEAFF	TGTGCCATTCCTTCAGGGAACACTGAAGCTTTCTTT
TRBV6-6	.	.	TRBJ1-1	CASGTNTEAFF	TGTGCCAGCGGGACAAACACTGAAGCTTTCTTT
TRBV5-1	TRBD2	.	TRBJ2-5	CASSSTRLAGGETQYF	TGCGCCAGCAGCTCAACCCGACTAGCGGGGGGGGAGACCCAGTACTTC
TRBV7-2	.	.	TRBJ2-2	CASSLMRWQGSGGELFF	TGTGCCAGCAGCTTAATGAGGTGGCAGGGCTCGGGCGGGGAGCTGTTTTTT